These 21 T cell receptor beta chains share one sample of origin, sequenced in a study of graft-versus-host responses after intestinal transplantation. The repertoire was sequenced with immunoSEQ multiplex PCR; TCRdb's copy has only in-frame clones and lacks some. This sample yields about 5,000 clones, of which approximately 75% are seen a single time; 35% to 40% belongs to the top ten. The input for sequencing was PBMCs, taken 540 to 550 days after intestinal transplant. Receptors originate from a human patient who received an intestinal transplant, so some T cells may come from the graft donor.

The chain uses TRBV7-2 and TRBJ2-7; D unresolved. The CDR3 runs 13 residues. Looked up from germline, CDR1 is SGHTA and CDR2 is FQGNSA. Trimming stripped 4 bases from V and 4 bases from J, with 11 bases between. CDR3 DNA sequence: TGTGCCAGCAGCTCCTCTCATCGTTACGAGCAGTACTTC. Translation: CASSSSHRYEQYF. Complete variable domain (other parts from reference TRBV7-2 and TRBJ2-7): GAGVSQSPSNKVTEKGKDVELRCDPISGHTALYWYRQSLGQGLEFLIYFQGNSAPDKSGLPSDRFSAERTGGSVSTLTIQRTQQEDSAVYLCASSSSHRYEQYFGPGTRLTVT.

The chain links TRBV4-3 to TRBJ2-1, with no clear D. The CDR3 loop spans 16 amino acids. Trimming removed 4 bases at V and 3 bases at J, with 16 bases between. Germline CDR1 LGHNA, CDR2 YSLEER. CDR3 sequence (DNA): TGCGCCAGCAGCCGAGTAAGTCTTGGGGACTACAATGAGCAGTTCTTC. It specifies CASSRVSLGDYNEQFF.

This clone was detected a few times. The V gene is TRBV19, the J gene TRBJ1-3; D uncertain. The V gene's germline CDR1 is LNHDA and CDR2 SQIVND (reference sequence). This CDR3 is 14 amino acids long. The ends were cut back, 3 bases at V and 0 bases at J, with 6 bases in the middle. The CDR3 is CASSMTFSGNTIYF. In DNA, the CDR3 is TGTGCCAGTAGTATGACTTTCTCTGGAAACACCATATATTTT.

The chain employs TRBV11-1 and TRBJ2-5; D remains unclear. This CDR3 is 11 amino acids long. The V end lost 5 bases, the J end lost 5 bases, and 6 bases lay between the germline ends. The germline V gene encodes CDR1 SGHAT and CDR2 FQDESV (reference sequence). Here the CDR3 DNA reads TGTGCCAGCAGCGGCAGGGAGACCCAGTACTTC. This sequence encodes CASSGRETQYF.

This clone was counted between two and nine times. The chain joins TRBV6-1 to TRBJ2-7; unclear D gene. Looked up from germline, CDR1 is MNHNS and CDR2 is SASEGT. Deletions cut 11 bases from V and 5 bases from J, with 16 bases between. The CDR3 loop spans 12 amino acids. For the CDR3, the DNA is TGTGCCTCCCAAGGGTCAGGCGACGAGCAGTACTTC. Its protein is CASQGSGDEQYF.

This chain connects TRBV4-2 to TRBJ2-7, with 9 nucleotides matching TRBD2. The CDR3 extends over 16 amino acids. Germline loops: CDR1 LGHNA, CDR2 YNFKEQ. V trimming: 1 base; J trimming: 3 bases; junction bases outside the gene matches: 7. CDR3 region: CASSQAPSGESYEQYF. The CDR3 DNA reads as TGTGCCAGCAGCCAAGCTCCTAGCGGGGAAAGCTACGAGCAGTACTTC.

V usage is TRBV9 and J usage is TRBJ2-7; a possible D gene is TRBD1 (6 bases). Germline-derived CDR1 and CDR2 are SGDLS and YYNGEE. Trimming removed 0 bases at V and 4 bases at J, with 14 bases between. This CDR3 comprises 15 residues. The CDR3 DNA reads TGTGCCAGCAGCGTAGACCCCAGGGGTTCGTACGAGCAGTACTTC. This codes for CASSVDPRGSYEQYF.

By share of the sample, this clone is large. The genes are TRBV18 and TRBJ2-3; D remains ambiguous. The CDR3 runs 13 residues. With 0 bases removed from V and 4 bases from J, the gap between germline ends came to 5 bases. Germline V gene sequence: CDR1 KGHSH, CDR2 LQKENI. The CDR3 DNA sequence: TGTGCCAGCTCACCACCTGATCCAGATACGCAGTATTTT. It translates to CASSPPDPDTQYF.

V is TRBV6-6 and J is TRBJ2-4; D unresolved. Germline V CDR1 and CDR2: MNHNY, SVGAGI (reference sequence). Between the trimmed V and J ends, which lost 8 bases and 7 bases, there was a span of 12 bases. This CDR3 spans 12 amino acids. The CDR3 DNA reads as TGTGCCAGCGACCGTTTTCCCAACATTCAGTACTTC. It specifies CASDRFPNIQYF.

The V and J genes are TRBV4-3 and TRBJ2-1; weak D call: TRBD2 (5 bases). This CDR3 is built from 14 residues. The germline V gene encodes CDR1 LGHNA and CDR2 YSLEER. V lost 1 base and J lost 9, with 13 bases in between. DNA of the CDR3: TGCGCCAGCAGCCAAGTTAGCCCGGGGAGTGAGCAGTTCTTC. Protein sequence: CASSQVSPGSEQFF.

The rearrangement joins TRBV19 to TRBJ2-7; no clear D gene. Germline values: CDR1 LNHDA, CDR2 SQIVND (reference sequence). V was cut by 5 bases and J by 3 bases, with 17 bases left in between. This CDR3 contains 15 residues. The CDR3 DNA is TGTGCCAGTAGTCCCCCATTGGATACGGGCTACGAGCAGTACTTC. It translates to CASSPPLDTGYEQYF.

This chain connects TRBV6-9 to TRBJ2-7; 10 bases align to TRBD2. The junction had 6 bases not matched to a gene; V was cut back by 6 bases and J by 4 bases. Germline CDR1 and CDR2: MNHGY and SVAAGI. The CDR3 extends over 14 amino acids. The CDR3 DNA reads TGTGCCAGCAGGAGCGGGGGGGCTTCTTACGAGCAGTACTTC. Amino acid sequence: CASRSGGASYEQYF.

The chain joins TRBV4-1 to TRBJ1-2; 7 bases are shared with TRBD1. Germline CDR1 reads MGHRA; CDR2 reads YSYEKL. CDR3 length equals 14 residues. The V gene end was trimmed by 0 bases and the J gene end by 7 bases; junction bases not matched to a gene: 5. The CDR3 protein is CASSQEDRAVGYTF. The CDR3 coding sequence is TGCGCCAGCAGCCAAGAAGACAGGGCGGTTGGCTACACCTTC.

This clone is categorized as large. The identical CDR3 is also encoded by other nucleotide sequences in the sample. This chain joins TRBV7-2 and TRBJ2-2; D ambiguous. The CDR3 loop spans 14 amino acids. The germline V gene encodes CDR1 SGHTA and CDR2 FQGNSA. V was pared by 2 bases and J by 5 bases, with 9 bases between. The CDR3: CASSLNQGTGELFF. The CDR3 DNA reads TGTGCCAGCAGCTTAAATCAAGGGACCGGGGAGCTGTTTTTT. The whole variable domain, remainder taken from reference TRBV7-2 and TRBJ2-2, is GAGVSQSPSNKVTEKGKDVELRCDPISGHTALYWYRQSLGQGLEFLIYFQGNSAPDKSGLPSDRFSAERTGGSVSTLTIQRTQQEDSAVYLCASSLNQGTGELFFGEGSRLTVL.

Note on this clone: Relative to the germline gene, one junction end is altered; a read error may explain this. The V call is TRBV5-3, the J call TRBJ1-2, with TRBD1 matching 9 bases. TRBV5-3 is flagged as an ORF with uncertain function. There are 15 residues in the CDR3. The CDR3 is CASSLVGDRVYGYTF. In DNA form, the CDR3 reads TGTGCCAGCAGCTTGGTAGGGGACAGGGTCTATGGCTACACCTTC.

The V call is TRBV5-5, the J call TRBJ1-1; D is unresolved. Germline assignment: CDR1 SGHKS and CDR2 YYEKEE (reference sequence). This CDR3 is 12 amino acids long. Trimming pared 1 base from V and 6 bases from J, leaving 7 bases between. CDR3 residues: CASSLYGAEAFF. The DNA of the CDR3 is TGTGCCAGCAGCTTGTACGGGGCTGAAGCTTTCTTT.

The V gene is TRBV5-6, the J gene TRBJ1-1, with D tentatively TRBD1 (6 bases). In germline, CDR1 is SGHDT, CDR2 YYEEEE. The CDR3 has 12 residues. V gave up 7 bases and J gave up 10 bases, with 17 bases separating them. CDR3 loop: CASSRGVLGAFF. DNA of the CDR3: TGTGCCAGCTCAAGGGGGGTTTTAGGAGCTTTCTTT.

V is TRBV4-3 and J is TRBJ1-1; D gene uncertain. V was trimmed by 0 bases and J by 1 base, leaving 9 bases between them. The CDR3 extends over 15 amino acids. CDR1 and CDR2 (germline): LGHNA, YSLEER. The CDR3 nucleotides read TGCGCCAGCAGCCAAGACCCCTTGGCGAACACTGAAGCTTTCTTT. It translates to CASSQDPLANTEAFF.

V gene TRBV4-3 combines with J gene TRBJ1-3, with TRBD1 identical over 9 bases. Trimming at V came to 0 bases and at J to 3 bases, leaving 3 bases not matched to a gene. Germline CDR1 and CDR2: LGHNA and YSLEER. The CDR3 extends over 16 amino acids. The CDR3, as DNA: TGCGCCAGCAGCCAAGAGTCGGGACAGGGTGGAAACACCATATATTTT. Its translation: CASSQESGQGGNTIYF.

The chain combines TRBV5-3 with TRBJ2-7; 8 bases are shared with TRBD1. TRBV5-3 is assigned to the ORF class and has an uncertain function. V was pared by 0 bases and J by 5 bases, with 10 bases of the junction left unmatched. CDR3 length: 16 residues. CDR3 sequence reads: CARSLAGTGISNEQYF. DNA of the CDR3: TGTGCCAGAAGCTTGGCCGGGACAGGCATATCAAACGAGCAGTACTTC.

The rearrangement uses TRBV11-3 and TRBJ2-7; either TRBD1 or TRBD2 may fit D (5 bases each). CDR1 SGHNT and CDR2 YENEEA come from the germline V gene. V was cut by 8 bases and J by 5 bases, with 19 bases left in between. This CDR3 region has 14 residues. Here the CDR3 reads CASSLAGAHHEQYF. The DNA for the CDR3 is TGTGCCAGCTCGCTCGCCGGGGCCCACCACGAGCAGTACTTC.